These 19 T cell receptor beta chains share one sample of origin, sequenced in a study of cytomegalovirus exposure and HLA in healthy donors. In the PCR, 60 Vbeta and 13 Jbeta primers were used. Only in-frame clones appear in the TCRdb table, and some are missing; sequencing was by immunoSEQ multiplex PCR. Altogether fewer than 100,000 clones are present, approximately 78% being singletons, with the ten largest covering 4% to 5.5%. The sequencing input was PBMCs. The receptors come from a male donor in good health and CMV-seropositive.

This chain connects TRBV7-4 to TRBJ2-7, with TRBD2 matching over 12 bases. V shed 5 bases and J 6 bases; nucleotides not matched to a gene: 14. The CDR3 runs 17 residues. Germline lookup yields CDR1 SGHVT and CDR2 SQSDAQ. CDR3 bases: TGTGCCAGCAGCACCGGACTAGCGGGAAATGTTTCGGGCGAGCAGTACTTC. This sequence encodes CASSTGLAGNVSGEQYF. Complete variable domain (other parts from reference TRBV7-4 and TRBJ2-7): GAGVSQSPRYKVAKRGRDVALRCDSISGHVTLYWYRQTLGQGSEVLTYSQSDAQRDKSGRPSGRFSAERPERSVSTLKIQRTEQGDSAVYLCASSTGLAGNVSGEQYFGPGTRLTVT.

This sequence joins TRBV6-5 and TRBJ1-1; no clear D gene. The CDR3 contains 13 residues. Germline CDR1 is MNHEY and CDR2 is SVGAGI. Trimming took 2 bases from V and 2 from J, leaving 6 bases between them. CDR3 residues: CASSYADNTEAFF. The CDR3 DNA reads as TGTGCCAGCAGTTACGCAGATAACACTGAAGCTTTCTTT.

The CDR3 protein is CASSEAGPTDTQYF. CDR3 bases: TGTGCCAGCAGCGAAGCGGGACCCACAGATACGCAGTATTTT. The chain employs TRBV7-9 and TRBJ2-3; the match to TRBD2 covers 7 bases. The CDR3 consists of 14 residues. The germline CDR1 and CDR2 sequences are SEHNR and FQNEAQ (reference sequence). V was clipped by 5 bases and J by 2 bases; unmatched bases: 4.

V is TRBV15 and J is TRBJ1-3; D is uncertain. Looked up from germline, CDR1 is LNHNV and CDR2 is YYDKDF (reference sequence). Deletions cut 0 bases from V and 4 bases from J, with 13 bases between. The CDR3 is 16 residues long. This CDR3 reads CATSRDSAARGNTIYF. DNA of the CDR3: TGTGCCACCAGCAGAGATAGCGCAGCCAGAGGAAACACCATATATTTT.

In nucleotides, the CDR3 is TGTGCCAGCAGCAAAGTCCCCAGGGCTGGAAACACCATATATTTT. Translation: CASSKVPRAGNTIYF. This chain uses TRBV21-1 with TRBJ1-3; the table's D call of TRBD1 was not tested on the DNA. TRBV21-1 has pseudogene status. The CDR3 is 15 amino acids.

The table lists this clone with a few counts. The J gene is TRBJ1-5, the V gene TRBV7-2; possible D gene TRBD1, 6 bases. V was trimmed by 0 bases and J by 4 bases, leaving 7 bases between them. The CDR3 contains 14 residues. Germline CDR1 is SGHTA and CDR2 is FQGNSA. The CDR3 is CASSLAQGNQPQHF. As DNA, the CDR3 is TGTGCCAGCAGCTTAGCACAGGGAAATCAGCCCCAGCATTTT.

V is TRBV14 and J is TRBJ2-7; TRBD2 matches at 7 bases. This CDR3 region has 15 residues. Germline CDR1 and CDR2: SGHDN and FVKESK. Trimming cost V 0 bases and J 0 bases; bases outside gene matches: 2. The CDR3 is CASSQEGGSSYEQYF. For the CDR3, the DNA is TGTGCCAGCAGCCAAGAGGGGGGGAGCTCCTACGAGCAGTACTTC.

The chain recombines TRBV7-2 with TRBJ2-5; 13 bases align to TRBD2. The CDR3 totals 17 residues. The trim removed 1 base at V and 4 bases at J, leaving 6 bases unmatched. Germline V gene lookup returns CDR1 SGHTA and CDR2 FQGNSA. The CDR3 reads CASSLVRTSGSGETQYF. CDR3 nucleotide sequence: TGTGCCAGCAGCTTAGTCCGGACTAGCGGGAGTGGAGAGACCCAGTACTTC.

The CDR3 loop reads CASSHAGQGAAQFF. Written as DNA, the CDR3 is TGTGCCAGCAGCCACGCAGGACAGGGGGCTGCGCAGTTCTTC. The chain uses TRBV7-3 and TRBJ2-1, with 11 bases that match TRBD1. The CDR3 has 14 residues. V was clipped by 5 bases and J by 12 bases; unmatched bases: 9. Germline CDR1 is SGHTA and CDR2 is FQGTGA.

CDR3 residues: CASSTSGGNTIYF. The CDR3 nucleotides are TGTGCCAGTAGTACATCGGGCGGGAACACCATATATTTT. This sequence joins TRBV19 and TRBJ1-3; D unresolved. Germline CDR1 LNHDA, CDR2 SQIVND (reference sequence). The CDR3 covers 13 residues. V dropped 4 bases and J dropped 7 bases, with 11 bases sitting between them.

The chain employs TRBV7-3 and TRBJ2-6; 7 bases map to TRBD2. V was pared by 1 base and J by 3 bases, with 0 bases of the junction left unmatched. Germline-derived CDR1 and CDR2 are SGHTA and FQGTGA. This CDR3 has 15 amino acids. Here the CDR3 DNA reads TGTGCCAGCAGCTTAAGGGGGGGTGGGGCCAACGTCCTGACTTTC. It is translated as CASSLRGGGANVLTF.

V usage is TRBV25-1 and J usage is TRBJ2-1, with TRBD2 matching 10 bases. The J segment lost 9 bases and the V segment lost 3 bases, leaving 5 bases of the junction unmatched. The CDR3 covers 14 residues. Germline CDR1 MGHDK, CDR2 SYGVNS. The CDR3 region has the DNA TGTGCCAGCAGTGACAGCGGGGGGGCCACTGAGCAGTTCTTC. This codes for CASSDSGGATEQFF.

The chain couples TRBV6-5 to TRBJ2-1; 9 bases align to TRBD1. Trimming removed 6 bases from V and 14 bases from J; junction bases left unmatched: 5. The germline V gene encodes CDR1 MNHEY and CDR2 SVGAGI. The CDR3 sequence is 11 residues long. The DNA of the CDR3 is TGTGCCAGCAGCCGGGACAGGGTTGAGTTCTTC. Translation: CASSRDRVEFF.

The chain joins TRBV19 to TRBJ1-3; the D gene is possibly TRBD1 (5 bases). This CDR3 is 14 amino acids long. Germline V gene sequence: CDR1 LNHDA, CDR2 SQIVND (reference sequence). V dropped 4 bases and J dropped 0 bases, with 7 bases sitting between them. The CDR3 DNA reads TGTGCCAGTAGTACGACAGACTCTGGAAACACCATATATTTT. Its translation is CASSTTDSGNTIYF.

The CDR3 sequence is CASSLWRRGAHGYTF. CDR3 coding DNA: TGTGCCAGCAGCTTATGGCGCAGGGGGGCCCATGGCTACACCTTC. The V gene is TRBV13, the J gene TRBJ1-2; 7 bases fit TRBD1. CDR3 size: 15 residues. The trim removed 2 bases at V and 6 bases at J, leaving 9 bases unmatched. The germline V gene encodes CDR1 PRHDT and CDR2 FYEKMQ (reference sequence). The full variable domain, with the rest looked up from reference TRBV13 and TRBJ1-2, is AAGVIQSPRHLIKEKRETATLKCYPIPRHDTVYWYQQGPGQDPQFLISFYEKMQSDKGSIPDRFSAQQFSDYHSELNMSSLELGDSALYFCASSLWRRGAHGYTFGSGTRLTVV.

The chain carries TRBV21-1 and TRBJ2-1; the DNA was not used to check the table's D call, TRBD2. TRBV21-1 is deemed a pseudogene. CDR3 length: 17 amino acids. CDR3 protein: CASSSNRSGRGRNEQFF. In DNA form, the CDR3 reads TGTGCCAGCAGCTCGAATAGGAGCGGGAGAGGTCGGAATGAGCAGTTCTTC.

The rearrangement links TRBV7-9 to TRBJ2-7; 13 bases map to TRBD2. CDR3 length equals 16 residues. The junction had 10 bases not matched to a gene; V was cut back by 6 bases and J by 5 bases. Germline loops: CDR1 SEHNR, CDR2 FQNEAQ (reference sequence). CDR3 in amino acids: CASRTERTSGSHEQYF. The CDR3 DNA follows: TGTGCCAGCAGGACGGAAAGGACTAGCGGGAGTCACGAGCAGTACTTC.

V and J are TRBV2 and TRBJ1-6; 9 nucleotides align to TRBD1. The CDR3 has 15 residues. Germline V CDR1 and CDR2: SNHLY, FYNNEI. Losses at the gene ends were 6 bases for V and 8 bases for J; bases not matched to a gene: 8. The chain's CDR3 is CASRVMGQGYSPLHF. DNA for the CDR3: TGTGCCAGCAGGGTTATGGGACAGGGTTATTCACCCCTCCACTTT.

The genes are TRBV7-2 and TRBJ2-7; 8 bases are shared with TRBD2. This CDR3 spans 15 amino acids. Germline V gene data show CDR1 as SGHTA and CDR2 as FQGNSA. Trimming cost V 5 bases and J 0 bases; bases outside gene matches: 6. CDR3 protein: CASSPSGFTSYEQYF. The DNA for the CDR3 is TGTGCCAGCAGCCCTAGCGGGTTTACCTCCTACGAGCAGTACTTC.